The rows below give T cell receptor beta chains drawn from one sample of a study of T cells after yellow fever vaccination. TCRdb redid the calling of the 5' RACE reads with MiXCR, one entry per CDR3 protein. The data show hundreds of thousands of distinct CDR3 sequences, roughly a sixth seen once. The sample consisted of PBMCs, taken before the yellow fever booster vaccination. These receptors were collected from a man between 18 and 35 years old who received the YFV17D yellow fever vaccine. CDR3s include the opening cysteine and the closing phenylalanine or tryptophan. The D gene is left open where the match is weak. Not every row has a clone size; where given, it reads once, few, many or a size class.

clone size: -
D gene: -
V gene: TRBV3-1
J gene: TRBJ2-3
CDR3 DNA: TGTGCCAGCAGCCACGGGAGTCCAGATACGCAGTATTTT
CDR3 protein: CASSHGSPDTQYF

clone size: few
D gene: TRBD1
V gene: TRBV5-5
J gene: TRBJ2-1
CDR3 DNA: TGTGCCAGCAGCGCATGGACAGGGCACAATGAGCAGTTCTTC
CDR3 protein: CASSAWTGHNEQFF

clone size: few
D gene: TRBD2
V gene: TRBV4-1
J gene: TRBJ2-3
CDR3 DNA: TGCGCCAGCAGCCAAGGACGGGGGGGGGGCACAGATACGCAGTATTTT
CDR3 protein: CASSQGRGGGTDTQYF

clone size: -
D gene: TRBD2
V gene: TRBV5-6
J gene: TRBJ2-1
CDR3 DNA: TGTGCCAGCAGCTTTGGGAGCGGGGCCTACTCCTACAATGAGCAGTTCTTC
CDR3 protein: CASSFGSGAYSYNEQFF

clone size: few
D gene: TRBD1
V gene: TRBV5-1
J gene: TRBJ1-2
CDR3 DNA: TGCGCCAGCAGCTTGAGACAGGGGGCGTATGGCTACACCTTC
CDR3 protein: CASSLRQGAYGYTF

clone size: -
D gene: TRBD1
V gene: TRBV5-1
J gene: TRBJ2-5
CDR3 DNA: TGCGCCAGCAGCTTGCTGGGACAGGGGGGACAAGAGACCCAGTACTTC
CDR3 protein: CASSLLGQGGQETQYF

clone size: -
D gene: TRBD1
V gene: TRBV7-2
J gene: TRBJ1-2
CDR3 DNA: TGTGCCAGCAGCTTAGGGTCCGGGACAGGGAGCCATGGCTACACCTTC
CDR3 protein: CASSLGSGTGSHGYTF

clone size: few
D gene: -
V gene: TRBV3-1
J gene: TRBJ2-6
CDR3 DNA: TGTGCCAGCACCAAAGGGAGGCCCTCTGGGGCCAACGTCCTGACTTTC
CDR3 protein: CASTKGRPSGANVLTF

clone size: few
D gene: -
V gene: TRBV20-1
J gene: TRBJ1-5
CDR3 DNA: TGCAGTGCTAGTCCGATTCACCAGCCCCAGCATTTT
CDR3 protein: CSASPIHQPQHF

clone size: -
D gene: -
V gene: TRBV7-6
J gene: TRBJ2-1
CDR3 DNA: TGTGCCAGCAGCCCGCTGGGCCCCACCTACAATGAGCAGTTCTTC
CDR3 protein: CASSPLGPTYNEQFF

clone size: -
D gene: -
V gene: TRBV20-1
J gene: TRBJ2-3
CDR3 DNA: TGCAGTGCTCTCCCCGGGGGTGGGGCAGATACGCAGTATTTT
CDR3 protein: CSALPGGGADTQYF

clone size: -
D gene: -
V gene: TRBV4-2
J gene: TRBJ2-1
CDR3 DNA: TGTGCCAGCAGCCAAGAAGGTTCCCACTCCTTCAATGAGCAGTTCTTC
CDR3 protein: CASSQEGSHSFNEQFF

clone size: few
D gene: -
V gene: TRBV20-1
J gene: TRBJ1-2
CDR3 DNA: TGCAGTGCCTCCACAGGGCTCTATGGCTACACCTTC
CDR3 protein: CSASTGLYGYTF

clone size: -
D gene: -
V gene: TRBV4-3
J gene: TRBJ2-1
CDR3 DNA: TGCGCCAGCAGCCAAGAACCCCGACTCCGCCGGGGTGAGCAGTTCTTC
CDR3 protein: CASSQEPRLRRGEQFF

clone size: -
D gene: -
V gene: TRBV6-5
J gene: TRBJ1-1
CDR3 DNA: TGTGCCAGCAGAATTGGACTGGGCACTGAAGCTTTCTTT
CDR3 protein: CASRIGLGTEAFF

clone size: many
D gene: -
V gene: TRBV7-2
J gene: TRBJ1-3
CDR3 DNA: TGTGCCAGCAGCTTAGAGGCTCCAGGGTTTGGAAACACCATATATTTT
CDR3 protein: CASSLEAPGFGNTIYF

clone size: few
D gene: -
V gene: TRBV6-5
J gene: TRBJ1-1
CDR3 DNA: TGTGCCAGCAGTTACTCGTTTGGCACTGAAGCTTTCTTT
CDR3 protein: CASSYSFGTEAFF

clone size: many
D gene: TRBD2
V gene: TRBV4-3
J gene: TRBJ2-7
CDR3 DNA: TGCGCCAGCAGCCAAGGTGTTGAGCGGGGGGTCTACGAGCAGTACTTC
CDR3 protein: CASSQGVERGVYEQYF

clone size: -
D gene: TRBD1
V gene: TRBV18
J gene: TRBJ1-2
CDR3 DNA: TGTGCCAGCTCCCCAGACAGGGAAACTTACTATGGCTACACCTTC
CDR3 protein: CASSPDRETYYGYTF

clone size: -
D gene: TRBD2
V gene: TRBV2
J gene: TRBJ2-1
CDR3 DNA: TGTGCCAGCAGTTCCGTTAGCGGGAATGAGCAGTTCTTC
CDR3 protein: CASSSVSGNEQFF

clone size: -
D gene: TRBD1
V gene: TRBV27
J gene: TRBJ1-4
CDR3 DNA: TGTGCCAGCAGTCTTTCGAGGGGGCAAGGTCGAGAAAAACTGTTTTTT
CDR3 protein: CASSLSRGQGREKLFF

clone size: few
D gene: TRBD1
V gene: TRBV20-1
J gene: TRBJ2-5
CDR3 DNA: TGCAGTGCTTACAGGGGGCGCGGAGAATGGACCCAGTACTTC
CDR3 protein: CSAYRGRGEWTQYF

clone size: once
D gene: -
V gene: TRBV5-1
J gene: TRBJ1-4
CDR3 DNA: TGCGCCAGCAGCTTGATGGGAGCCGGGACACTTGAAAAACTGTTTTTT
CDR3 protein: CASSLMGAGTLEKLFF

clone size: -
D gene: -
V gene: TRBV7-9
J gene: TRBJ1-4
CDR3 DNA: TGTGCCAGCAGCGACTCTTATGAAAAACTGTTTTTT
CDR3 protein: CASSDSYEKLFF

clone size: few
D gene: -
V gene: TRBV5-4
J gene: TRBJ1-1
CDR3 DNA: TGTGCCAGCAGCTCCCTCGGACAAATGAACACTGAAGCTTTCTTT
CDR3 protein: CASSSLGQMNTEAFF

clone size: few
D gene: -
V gene: TRBV7-9
J gene: TRBJ2-5
CDR3 DNA: TGTGCCAGCAGCTTAGTGGGCGCGGAGACCCAGTACTTC
CDR3 protein: CASSLVGAETQYF

clone size: -
D gene: TRBD1
V gene: TRBV7-2
J gene: TRBJ1-1
CDR3 DNA: TGTGCCAGCAGCTTAAGGGGGCGTGCTGAAGCTTTCTTT
CDR3 protein: CASSLRGRAEAFF

clone size: few
D gene: -
V gene: TRBV20-1
J gene: TRBJ1-4
CDR3 DNA: TGCAGCGCGGCTGTCTGGGTTAAACGGTCTGAAAAACTGTTTTTT
CDR3 protein: CSAAVWVKRSEKLFF